This record concerns one T cell receptor (beta chain) sequence. This clone's antigen is unknown. No base-level quality is on record; no much larger clone is a single base apart. This record comes from a study of shared clonotypes between healthy human individuals (dated by TCRdb to the early 2020s). For the wider study: The cohort included three men and a couple of women between 18 and 49 years of age. Each donor's leukapheresis produced roughly between roughly 0.85 and 9.5 billion PBMCs. The study deeply sequenced blood TCR repertoires of about 5 healthy adults to estimate repertoire size and the extent of clonotype sharing between individuals. To increase sequencing depth and limit assay-specific biases, different laboratories used diverse techniques to prepare libraries and sequence TCR repertoires.

Healthy HIV-negative adults with no recently reported acute infections or vaccinations were included as donors. Every donor was a Caucasian adult living in Nashville, Tennessee, USA. For unsorted samples, around 90 million PBMCs were counted, and genomic DNA was extracted using the QIAamp DNA Blood Mini kit. After blood collection by leukapheresis, PBMCs were isolated using Ficoll-Histopaque density gradient centrifugation and then cryopreserved in the vapor phase of liquid nitrogen. Points the paper makes about the study in general: The genetic and exposure-history diversity represented was limited by the small number of donors. Sampling was restricted to blood, and TCR repertoires in tissue are likely to differ from TCR repertoires in blood. Based on pairwise subsampling, the degree of clonotype sharing among donors was expected to be affected by sequencing depth.

The germline V gene provides CDR1 SGHVS and CDR2 FQNEAQ. Trimming costs V 8 bases and J 4 bases, and their ends lie 13 bases apart. The CDR3 spans 13 residues, from the cysteine through the phenylalanine. The retained sequence is limited to the CDR3, 39 bases, with the frame set at the first base. Using the deep immunoSEQ assay, multiplex PCR amplified TCR CDR3 regions from genomic DNA. Extracted genomic DNA from each cell subset was spread evenly across all wells of several immunoSEQ 96-well plates, with each plate serving as a replicate. Each replicate PCR for unsorted PBMC received roughly 290 ng genomic DNA, equal to 30,000 or so T cell genomes. Ten immunoSEQ deep assay plates were used to sequence unsorted PBMC genomic DNA. The purified libraries were quantified using a Qubit 3.0 fluorometer, sized with a Bioanalyzer 2100, and then quantified again using the KAPA Library Quantification kit. Every immunoSEQ 96-well plate was sequenced on a dedicated single-read 150-cycle Illumina NextSeq 550 flow cell. For the original study's pipeline: Because only junctional sequences without quality scores were contained in the immunoSEQ output, filtering matching that applied to full-length reads could not be performed. To assign V/J genes and CDR3, sequences were annotated against IMGT germline references using PyIR, a Python wrapper for IgBLAST v1.9. Any read was removed if the V/J assignment was weak (E-value above 1e-6), the CDR3 was missing, or the read contained stop codons, out-of-frame junctions, or ambiguous translated residues. V3J clonotypes were defined as sequences sharing an identical inferred V gene, J gene, and CDR3 amino acid sequence. The percentage overlap between two repertoires was calculated by dividing the number of shared unique clonotypes by the size of the smaller repertoire. Repertoire richness was assessed with RTK rarefaction, the Chao1 estimator, and Recon v2.1 estimates of unobserved clonotypes. As stored in TCRdb, this immuneACCESS dataset retains in-frame rearrangements with V and J assigned. A fraction of the clones does not appear; measured against another copy, unresolved V genes explain less than half of the discrepancy, and the remainder lacks a known reason. V and J calls and clone size are copied from that table; D and trimming were computed from the DNA. Within this sample are about 480,000 clones, with nearly 80% of them counted one time only. The ten most abundant clones make up around 13% of the sample.

The source material was PBMCs. The sequence derives from a woman aged 35 to 49 in good health. Some clones in this sample may be carry-over from other donors' samples. This sequence uses TRBV7-8 and TRBJ2-3; the D segment cannot be called with confidence. The bases are TGTGCCAGCGGTGTAGGTTCCGCAGATACGCAGTATTTT. It codes for CASGVGSADTQYF. This CDR3, with the reference TRBV7-8 and TRBJ2-3 proteins standing in past its ends, gives the full variable domain GAGVSQSPRYKVAKRGQDVALRCDPISGHVSLFWYQQALGQGPEFLTYFQNEAQLDKSGLPSDRFFAERPEGSVSTLKIQRTQQEDSAVYLCASGVGSADTQYFGPGTRLTVL.